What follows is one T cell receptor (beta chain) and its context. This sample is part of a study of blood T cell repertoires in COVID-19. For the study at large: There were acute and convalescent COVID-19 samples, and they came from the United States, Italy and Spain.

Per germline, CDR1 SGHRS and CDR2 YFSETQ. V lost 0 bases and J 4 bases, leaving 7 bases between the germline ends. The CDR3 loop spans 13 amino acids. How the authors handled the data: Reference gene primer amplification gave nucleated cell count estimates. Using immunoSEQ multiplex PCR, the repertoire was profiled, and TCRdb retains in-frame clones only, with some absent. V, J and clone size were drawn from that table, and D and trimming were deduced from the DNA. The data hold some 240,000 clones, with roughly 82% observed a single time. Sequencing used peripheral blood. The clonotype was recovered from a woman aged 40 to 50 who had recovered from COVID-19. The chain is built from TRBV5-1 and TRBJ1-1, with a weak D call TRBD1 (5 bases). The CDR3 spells CASSLGQTTEAFF. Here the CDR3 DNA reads TGCGCCAGCAGCTTGGGACAGACCACTGAAGCTTTCTTT.